What follows are 26 T cell receptor beta chains derived from one specimen sequenced in a study of T cell responses to AZD1222 COVID-19 vaccine. Generated by immunoSEQ multiplex PCR, the TCRdb table keeps only in-frame clones and is missing some. This table has 70,000 or so clones, approximately 82% appearing once. The material sequenced was peripheral blood, taken 28 days after the second AZD1222 dose. The receptors were sampled from an adult who received the AZD1222 COVID-19 vaccine.

The chain combines TRBV24-1 with TRBJ2-2, with D perhaps given as TRBD1 or TRBD2 (5 bases each). Germline V CDR1 and CDR2: KGHDR, SFDVKD. V was shortened by 3 bases and J by 0 bases, with 10 bases between the two germline ends. This CDR3 contains 16 residues. The CDR3 loop is CATSDAGTANTGELFF. CDR3 DNA: TGTGCCACCAGTGATGCCGGGACGGCGAACACCGGGGAGCTGTTTTTT.

This chain uses TRBV7-2 with TRBJ2-1; 12 bases match TRBD2. This CDR3 contains 14 residues. CDR1 is SGHTA and CDR2 is FQGNSA in the germline V gene. Trimming cost V 4 bases and J 8 bases; bases outside gene matches: 3. The CDR3 loop reads CASSSASGGDEQFF. CDR3 bases: TGTGCCAGCAGCTCCGCTAGCGGGGGGGATGAGCAGTTCTTC.

Regarding this clone: At one of its ends the junction is not consistent with the germline gene, which may arise from a read error. The chain joins TRBV19 to TRBJ1-1; D perhaps matches TRBD1 (5 bases). The CDR3 length is 13 residues. Germline-derived CDR1 and CDR2 are LNHDA and SQIVND (reference sequence). The CDR3 nucleotides read TGTGCCAGTAGTATATCGGCTCCAGGGACGAAGATCTTT. It specifies CASSISAPGTKIF. The full variable domain, with the rest looked up from reference TRBV19 and TRBJ1-1, is DGGITQSPKYLFRKEGQNVTLSCEQNLNHDAMYWYRQDPGQGLRLIYYSQIVNDFQKGDIAEGYSVSREKKESFPLTVTSAQKNPTAFYLCASSISAPGTKIFGQGTRLTVV.

The chain combines TRBV19 with TRBJ2-2, with 10 bases that match TRBD2. This CDR3 is built from 17 residues. The junction had 11 bases not matched to a gene; V was cut back by 6 bases and J by 4 bases. CDR1 and CDR2 from the germline V gene are LNHDA and SQIVND (reference sequence). CDR3 bases: TGTGCCAGTAGGTTCCAGCGGGAGGGCCCAATCACCGGGGAGCTGTTTTTT. It yields the protein CASRFQREGPITGELFF.

The chain joins TRBV19 to TRBJ2-1, with TRBD1 as a possible D gene (6 bases). The germline V gene has CDR1 LNHDA and CDR2 SQIVND (reference sequence). V lost 5 bases, J lost 6 bases, and 11 bases lay in between. This CDR3 has 13 amino acids. Here the CDR3 reads CASSPTGSNEQFF. DNA for the CDR3: TGTGCCAGTAGTCCAACAGGGAGCAATGAGCAGTTCTTC.

J is TRBJ1-2 and V is TRBV10-2, with unresolved D. The CDR3 contains 13 residues. Germline V gene lookup returns CDR1 WSHSY and CDR2 SAAADI. The V gene lost 7 bases and the J gene lost 2 bases, with 11 bases spanning the gap. This CDR3 reads CASTNAANYGYTF. As DNA, the CDR3 is TGCGCCAGCACCAATGCGGCGAACTATGGCTACACCTTC.

V usage is TRBV11-3 and J usage is TRBJ2-3; possibly TRBD2 for D (6 bases). Trimming took off 5 bases at V and 2 bases at J, with 14 bases between the two ends. The CDR3 consists of 15 residues. The germline gives CDR1 SGHNT, CDR2 YENEEA. DNA for the CDR3: TGTGCCAGCAGCCAAAGGGACTCAGCCACAGATACGCAGTATTTT. Its translation: CASSQRDSATDTQYF.

The chain combines TRBV4-1 with TRBJ1-2, with D unclear. Germline V gene lookup returns CDR1 MGHRA and CDR2 YSYEKL. The V and J ends lost 2 bases and 2 bases respectively, with 9 bases between them. The CDR3 consists of 14 residues. The CDR3 bases are TGCGCCAGCAGCCAAAATATGGGGAACTATGGCTACACCTTC. It translates to CASSQNMGNYGYTF.

The genes are TRBV6-5 and TRBJ2-7; 8 positions agree with TRBD1. From germline, CDR1 is MNHEY and CDR2 SVGAGI. The CDR3 has 13 amino acids. The V segment lost 2 bases and the J segment 6 bases; nucleotides outside the gene matches: 3. This chain's CDR3 is CASSYGTGSEQYF. The CDR3 coding sequence is TGTGCCAGCAGTTACGGGACAGGATCCGAGCAGTACTTC.

The chain couples TRBV7-6 to TRBJ2-2; no firm D call. V was shortened by 3 bases and J by 7 bases, with 12 bases between the two germline ends. CDR1 is SGHVS, CDR2 FNYEAQ, per germline. The CDR3 consists of 14 residues. CDR3 sequence: CASSFSGVGGELFF. The CDR3 DNA follows: TGTGCCAGCAGCTTTAGTGGGGTTGGCGGGGAGCTGTTTTTT.

This clone was found once. The chain combines TRBV2 with TRBJ2-2; 11 positions agree with TRBD2. Trimming at V came to 6 bases and at J to 2 bases, leaving 5 bases not matched to a gene. The CDR3 contains 16 residues. Germline CDR1 SNHLY, CDR2 FYNNEI. CDR3: CASSKLAGVNTGELFF. In DNA, the CDR3 is TGTGCCAGCAGCAAACTAGCGGGGGTTAACACCGGGGAGCTGTTTTTT.

Written as DNA, the CDR3 is TGTGCCAGCAGTTACTCACTAGCGGACCCCTACGAGCAGTACTTC. It specifies CASSYSLADPYEQYF. The chain links TRBV6-5 to TRBJ2-7, with TRBD2 identical over 8 bases. Germline V gene lookup returns CDR1 MNHEY and CDR2 SVGAGI. V lost 0 bases to trimming and J lost 2 bases; unmatched junction nucleotides: 3. This CDR3 region has 15 residues.

This chain links TRBV4-1 with TRBJ1-1; weak D call: TRBD1 (5 bases). There are 16 residues in the CDR3. The V and J ends lost 4 bases and 5 bases respectively, with 20 bases between them. Per germline, CDR1 MGHRA and CDR2 YSYEKL. Here the CDR3 reads CASSPRTGQGGTEAFF. The CDR3 DNA reads as TGCGCCAGCAGCCCTAGAACGGGGCAGGGAGGGACTGAAGCTTTCTTT.

The rearrangement links TRBV5-1 to TRBJ2-6; possible D gene TRBD2, 5 bases. The CDR3 runs to 17 residues. Trimming took off 0 bases at V and 0 bases at J, with 10 bases between the two ends. The germline V gene encodes CDR1 SGHRS and CDR2 YFSETQ. DNA of the CDR3: TGCGCCAGCAGCTTGGCGGGGTCCTCCTCTGGGGCCAACGTCCTGACTTTC. Encoded protein: CASSLAGSSSGANVLTF.

The chain carries TRBV6-6 and TRBJ2-1; no reliable D call. The CDR3 is 13 amino acids. V lost 8 bases and J 8 bases, leaving 16 bases between the germline ends. Germline V CDR1 and CDR2: MNHNY, SVGAGI (reference sequence). The CDR3 protein is CASGDSAYHEQFF. The CDR3 DNA follows: TGTGCCAGCGGAGACTCGGCGTACCATGAGCAGTTCTTC.

The genes are TRBV5-6 and TRBJ2-7, with D tentatively TRBD1 or TRBD2 (5 bases each). Looked up from germline, CDR1 is SGHDT and CDR2 is YYEEEE. Trimming left V 3 bases short and J 1 base short, with 11 bases between. CDR3 length equals 14 residues. CDR3: CASSSGTPSYEQYF. The DNA of the CDR3 is TGTGCCAGCAGCTCGGGGACCCCATCCTACGAGCAGTACTTC.

The chain is built from TRBV6-5 and TRBJ2-7, with 12 bases that match TRBD2. The germline V gene encodes CDR1 MNHEY and CDR2 SVGAGI. This CDR3 region has 14 residues. J gave up 7 bases and V 2 bases, and 3 bases lay outside the gene matches. The CDR3 sequence: CASSYRGLAGEQYF. The CDR3 DNA reads as TGTGCCAGCAGTTACCGAGGACTAGCGGGAGAGCAGTACTTC.

This chain connects TRBV6-5 to TRBJ1-1; 7 nucleotides line up with TRBD1. In germline, CDR1 is MNHEY, CDR2 SVGAGI. V dropped 7 bases and J dropped 4; count of bases not matched to a gene: 9. The CDR3 length is 14 residues. The CDR3 loop reads CASTRAAGGTEAFF. CDR3 DNA sequence: TGTGCCAGCACCCGGGCAGCAGGGGGCACTGAAGCTTTCTTT.

The chain uses TRBV28 and TRBJ1-1; TRBD1 might be the D (5 bases). The germline V gene has CDR1 MDHEN and CDR2 SYDVKM. V gave up 10 bases and J gave up 1 base, with 10 bases separating them. This CDR3 has 12 residues. The CDR3 loop is CATATANTEAFF. Here the CDR3 DNA reads TGTGCCACCGCGACAGCGAACACTGAAGCTTTCTTT.

The chain employs TRBV5-1 and TRBJ2-6; D possibly corresponds to TRBD1 (5 bases). Per germline, CDR1 SGHRS and CDR2 YFSETQ. This CDR3 has 16 residues. V gave up 0 bases and J gave up 1 base, with 8 bases separating them. CDR3 DNA: TGCGCCAGCAGCTTGGCTTCAGGGTCTGGGGCCAACGTCCTGACTTTC. This gives the protein CASSLASGSGANVLTF.

This clone was observed at least ten times. The V call is TRBV27, the J call TRBJ2-7, with D tentatively TRBD2 (6 bases). This CDR3 region has 13 residues. V lost 5 bases, J lost 6 bases, and 14 bases lay in between. Germline CDR1 MNHEY, CDR2 SMNVEV (reference sequence). The CDR3 here is CASSAGTSREQYF. The CDR3 DNA is TGTGCCAGCAGTGCCGGGACTTCCCGCGAGCAGTACTTC.

This clone appeared once. The rearrangement uses TRBV9 and TRBJ2-7; 12 nucleotides line up with TRBD1. V shed 2 bases and J 5 bases; nucleotides not matched to a gene: 8. The CDR3 is 16 amino acids. CDR1 and CDR2 (germline): SGDLS, YYNGEE. CDR3 bases: TGTGCCAGCAGCGTCGAACCCGGGACAGGGGGCAACGAGCAGTACTTC. This codes for CASSVEPGTGGNEQYF.

This clone was recorded only once. The chain combines TRBV9 with TRBJ1-5; tentatively, D is TRBD1 (5 bases). The CDR3 runs to 13 residues. Trimming cost V 4 bases and J 7 bases, with 12 bases left between them. Germline lookup yields CDR1 SGDLS and CDR2 YYNGEE. CDR3 residues: CASSTNGGQPQHF. CDR3 DNA: TGTGCCAGCAGCACGAATGGGGGACAGCCCCAGCATTTT.

V gene TRBV9 combines with J gene TRBJ1-2; D uncertain. Trimming removed 0 bases at V and 4 bases at J, with 19 bases between. Looked up from germline, CDR1 is SGDLS and CDR2 is YYNGEE. The CDR3 loop spans 17 amino acids. The CDR3 protein is CASSVGVDMVRVYGYTF. In DNA form, the CDR3 reads TGTGCCAGCAGCGTAGGTGTCGACATGGTCCGGGTCTATGGCTACACCTTC.

This clone has more than one count but fewer than ten. The rearrangement joins TRBV5-8 to TRBJ1-3; 8 bases are shared with TRBD1. The J segment lost 2 bases and the V segment lost 4 bases, leaving 2 bases of the junction unmatched. Germline loops: CDR1 SGHTS, CDR2 YDEGEE. This CDR3 has 14 residues. In DNA, the CDR3 is TGTGCCAGCAGCGCGACAGGGGCTGGAAACACCATATATTTT. This sequence encodes CASSATGAGNTIYF.

The V call is TRBV20-1, the J call TRBJ2-5, with 8 bases identical to TRBD2. V shed 3 bases, J shed 2 bases, and the junction held 11 bases outside the gene matches. The CDR3 length is 16 residues. From germline, CDR1 is DFQATT and CDR2 SNEGSKA (reference sequence). The chain's CDR3 is CSASPLTSATQETQYF. The DNA of the CDR3 is TGCAGTGCTAGTCCCTTGACTAGCGCAACTCAAGAGACCCAGTACTTC.